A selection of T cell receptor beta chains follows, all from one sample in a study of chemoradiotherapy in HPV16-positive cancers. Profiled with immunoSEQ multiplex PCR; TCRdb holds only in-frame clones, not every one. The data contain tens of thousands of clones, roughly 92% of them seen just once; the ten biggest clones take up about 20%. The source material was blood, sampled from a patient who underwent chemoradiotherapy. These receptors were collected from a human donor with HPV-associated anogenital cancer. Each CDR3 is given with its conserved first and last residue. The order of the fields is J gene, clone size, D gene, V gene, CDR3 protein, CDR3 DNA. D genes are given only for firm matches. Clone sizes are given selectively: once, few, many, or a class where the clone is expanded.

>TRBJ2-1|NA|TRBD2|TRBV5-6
CASSLGLAGYEQFF
TGTGCCAGCAGCCTCGGACTAGCGGGATATGAGCAGTTCTTC
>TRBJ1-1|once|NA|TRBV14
CASSQKAFATEAFF
TGTGCCAGCAGCCAAAAAGCCTTCGCCACTGAAGCTTTCTTT
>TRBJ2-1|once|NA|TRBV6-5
CASSLGFSSYNEQFF
TGTGCCAGCAGCCTAGGCTTCAGCTCCTACAATGAGCAGTTCTTC
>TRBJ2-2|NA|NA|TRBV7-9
CASSITGLMNTGELFF
TGTGCCAGCAGTATCACAGGGTTAATGAACACCGGGGAGCTGTTTTTT
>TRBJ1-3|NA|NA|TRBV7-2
CASSQGSVAGNTIYF
TGTGCCAGCAGCCAAGGATCCGTGGCTGGAAACACCATATATTTT
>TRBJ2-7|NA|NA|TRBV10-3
CAIGGSSFDEQYF
TGTGCCATCGGGGGTTCGAGTTTCGACGAGCAGTACTTC
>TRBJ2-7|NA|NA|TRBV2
CASRSTGSPVGEQYF
TGTGCCAGCAGATCCACAGGCTCCCCTGTCGGCGAGCAGTACTTC
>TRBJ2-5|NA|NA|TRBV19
CASSSRTITETQYF
TGTGCCAGTAGTTCGCGTACGATAACGGAGACCCAGTACTTC
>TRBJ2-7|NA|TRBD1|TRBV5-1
CASSYPTGSHEQYF
TGCGCCAGCAGCTATCCGACAGGGAGCCACGAGCAGTACTTC
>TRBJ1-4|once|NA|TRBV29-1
CSANLVGDGINPNEKLFF
TGCAGCGCAAATTTGGTGGGGGACGGAATAAATCCCAATGAAAAACTGTTTTTT
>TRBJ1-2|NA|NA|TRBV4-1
CASSQVAGEGYGYTF
TGCGCCAGCAGCCAAGTGGCAGGGGAAGGCTATGGCTACACCTTC
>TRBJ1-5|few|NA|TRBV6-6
CASRRTELNQPQHF
TGTGCCAGCAGGCGGACAGAGCTCAATCAGCCCCAGCATTTT
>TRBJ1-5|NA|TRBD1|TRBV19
CASRFDRGQPQHF
TGTGCCAGTAGGTTCGACAGGGGACAGCCCCAGCATTTT
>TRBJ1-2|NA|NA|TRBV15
CATSRASTSPGYTF
TGTGCCACCAGCAGAGCTAGTACAAGTCCAGGCTACACCTTC
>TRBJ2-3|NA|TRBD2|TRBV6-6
CASTIGTSGTDTQYF
TGTGCCAGCACCATTGGGACTAGCGGCACAGATACGCAGTATTTT
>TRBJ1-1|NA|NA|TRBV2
CASSEWQGNTEAFF
TGTGCCAGCAGTGAATGGCAGGGGAACACTGAAGCTTTCTTT
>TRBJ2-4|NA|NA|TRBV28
CASSRKNIQYF
TGTGCCAGCAGCCGCAAAAACATTCAGTACTTC
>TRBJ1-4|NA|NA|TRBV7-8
CASSLFGSINEKLFF
TGTGCCAGCAGCTTGTTCGGCTCAATAAATGAAAAACTGTTTTTT
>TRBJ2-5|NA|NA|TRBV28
CASSQETQYF
TGTGCCAGCAGTCAAGAGACCCAGTACTTC
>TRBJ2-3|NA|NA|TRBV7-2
CASSLKPDTQYF
TGTGCCAGCAGCTTAAAGCCAGATACGCAGTATTTT